A selection of T cell receptor beta chains follows, all from one sample in a study of tumor-infiltrating lymphocytes in localized non-small cell lung cancer. Measured with immunoSEQ multiplex PCR; TCRdb has only the in-frame clones, and not every one. The table has over 9,000 clones, 65% to 90% seen once. Sequencing used uninvolved lung tissue not adjacent to the tumor. The receptors here all came from a human donor with non-small cell lung cancer. Each CDR3 is given with its conserved first and last residue. Each record gives: CDR3 protein, CDR3 DNA, clone size, J gene, V gene, D gene, CDR3 length. The D gene is left open where the match is weak. Only some rows state a clone size, as once, few, many or a class for expanded clones.

CDR3: CAWSSRQESNYGYTF; DNA: TGTGCCTGGAGTTCCAGGCAGGAGAGTAACTATGGCTACACCTTC; size: .; J: TRBJ1-2; V: TRBV30; D: .; length: 15
CDR3: CASSLGDFWETQYF; DNA: TGTGCCAGCAGCCTAGGGGACTTCTGGGAGACCCAGTACTTC; size: .; J: TRBJ2-5; V: TRBV7-7; D: .; length: 14
CDR3: CAWSPNQVAYGYTF; DNA: TGTGCCTGGAGTCCGAACCAGGTAGCCTATGGCTACACCTTC; size: .; J: TRBJ1-2; V: TRBV30; D: .; length: 14
CDR3: CASSTVPGTQRQYF; DNA: TGTGCCAGCAGCACCGTACCCGGGACCCAAAGGCAGTATTTT; size: .; J: TRBJ2-3; V: TRBV5-5; D: .; length: 14
CDR3: CASRGIGQGDGYTF; DNA: TGTGCCAGTAGAGGAATTGGGCAGGGGGACGGCTACACCTTC; size: .; J: TRBJ1-2; V: TRBV19; D: TRBD1; length: 14
CDR3: CASSYSILNSPLHF; DNA: TGTGCCAGCAGTTACAGCATTCTCAATTCACCCCTCCACTTT; size: few; J: TRBJ1-6; V: TRBV6-5; D: .; length: 14
CDR3: CASSEGGHYNEQFF; DNA: TGTGCCAGCAGCGAAGGGGGACACTACAATGAGCAGTTCTTC; size: .; J: TRBJ2-1; V: TRBV9; D: .; length: 14
CDR3: CSVATSTNEKLFF; DNA: TGCAGCGTTGCCACTTCAACTAATGAAAAACTGTTTTTT; size: .; J: TRBJ1-4; V: TRBV29-1; D: .; length: 13
CDR3: CATSSGGGEGWTSPYEQYF; DNA: TGTGCCACCAGCAGCGGGGGTGGAGAGGGGTGGACTAGCCCCTACGAGCAGTACTTC; size: .; J: TRBJ2-7; V: TRBV15; D: TRBD2; length: 19
CDR3: CASSQDGNTAYQETQYF; DNA: TGCGCCAGCAGCCAAGATGGGAACACAGCGTACCAAGAGACCCAGTACTTC; size: .; J: TRBJ2-5; V: TRBV4-1; D: .; length: 17
CDR3: CASSEVDRSYNSPLHF; DNA: TGTGCCAGCAGTGAAGTAGATCGGTCCTATAATTCACCCCTCCACTTT; size: .; J: TRBJ1-6; V: TRBV6-1; D: .; length: 16
CDR3: CASSEYMLGADTQYF; DNA: TGTGCCAGCAGTGAATATATGCTAGGGGCAGATACGCAGTATTTT; size: .; J: TRBJ2-3; V: TRBV25-1; D: .; length: 15
CDR3: CAWTLQGALETQYF; DNA: TGTGCCTGGACCTTACAGGGGGCATTGGAGACCCAGTACTTC; size: .; J: TRBJ2-5; V: TRBV30; D: TRBD1; length: 14
CDR3: CASSSTGVRNSPLHF; DNA: TGTGCCAGCAGCTCCACCGGGGTAAGGAATTCACCCCTCCACTTT; size: few; J: TRBJ1-6; V: TRBV6-6; D: .; length: 15
CDR3: CASSQDGGELFF; DNA: TGTGCCAGCAGCCAAGACGGGGGCGAACTGTTTTTT; size: .; J: TRBJ1-4; V: TRBV14; D: .; length: 12
CDR3: CASSYSATGIYEQYF; DNA: TGTGCCAGCAGTTACTCCGCGACAGGTATCTACGAGCAGTACTTC; size: .; J: TRBJ2-7; V: TRBV6-5; D: .; length: 15
CDR3: CASSDQNSPLHF; DNA: TGCGCCAGCAGTGATCAGAATTCACCCCTCCACTTT; size: .; J: TRBJ1-6; V: TRBV10-1; D: .; length: 12
CDR3: CASSEGRQVFYEQYF; DNA: TGTGCCAGCAGTGAAGGAAGACAGGTTTTCTACGAGCAGTACTTC; size: .; J: TRBJ2-7; V: TRBV6-1; D: .; length: 15
CDR3: CASSEEPTYGYTF; DNA: TGTGCCAGCAGTGAAGAACCGACCTATGGCTACACCTTC; size: .; J: TRBJ1-2; V: TRBV6-1; D: .; length: 13
CDR3: CASRAAGTANYGYTF; DNA: TGTGCCAGTAGGGCAGCCGGGACCGCTAACTATGGCTACACCTTC; size: few; J: TRBJ1-2; V: TRBV19; D: .; length: 15
CDR3: CASSQDRGDTQYF; DNA: TGCGCCAGCAGCCAAGATAGAGGAGATACGCAGTATTTT; size: .; J: TRBJ2-3; V: TRBV4-1; D: .; length: 13
CDR3: CASSHSLAVHTNEQFF; DNA: TGTGCCAGCAGCCACTCCTTAGCGGTACATACGAATGAGCAGTTCTTC; size: once; J: TRBJ2-1; V: TRBV4-2; D: .; length: 16
CDR3: CASSWTSGGPYNEQFF; DNA: TGTGCCAGCAGTTGGACTAGCGGGGGTCCGTACAATGAGCAGTTCTTC; size: .; J: TRBJ2-1; V: TRBV6-5; D: TRBD2; length: 16
CDR3: CASSPPTGSKETQYF; DNA: TGTGCCAGCTCACCACCGACAGGGTCGAAAGAGACCCAGTACTTC; size: .; J: TRBJ2-5; V: TRBV18; D: TRBD1; length: 15
CDR3: CASSFWGRGLSYEQYF; DNA: TGTGCCAGCAGCTTTTGGGGGAGGGGACTCTCCTACGAGCAGTACTTC; size: .; J: TRBJ2-7; V: TRBV7-9; D: TRBD2; length: 16
CDR3: CASSLDPTDTQYF; DNA: TGTGCCAGCAGCCTGGACCCCACAGATACGCAGTATTTT; size: .; J: TRBJ2-3; V: TRBV7-9; D: .; length: 13
CDR3: CAWSKVTGGSSPLHF; DNA: TGTGCCTGGAGTAAGGTTACAGGGGGGAGTTCACCCCTCCACTTT; size: .; J: TRBJ1-6; V: TRBV30; D: TRBD1; length: 15
CDR3: CAWSGGQAYNQPQHF; DNA: TGTGCCTGGAGTGGGGGACAGGCATACAATCAGCCCCAGCATTTT; size: .; J: TRBJ1-5; V: TRBV30; D: TRBD1; length: 15
CDR3: CAVWELSGNRYTF; DNA: TGTGCCGTCTGGGAGCTGAGTGGAAATCGCTACACCTTC; size: .; J: TRBJ1-2; V: TRBV6-5; D: .; length: 13
CDR3: CASSRDRAEKLFF; DNA: TGTGCCAGCAGCAGGGACAGGGCTGAAAAACTGTTTTTT; size: .; J: TRBJ1-4; V: TRBV6-1; D: TRBD1; length: 13
CDR3: CASRASTDTQYF; DNA: TGCGCCAGCAGGGCTAGCACAGATACGCAGTATTTT; size: .; J: TRBJ2-3; V: TRBV5-1; D: .; length: 12
CDR3: CASSFEGQYF; DNA: TGCGCCAGCAGCTTCGAGGGGCAGTACTTC; size: few; J: TRBJ2-7; V: TRBV5-1; D: .; length: 10
CDR3: CASSFGMNTEAFF; DNA: TGTGCCAGCAGCTTTGGCATGAACACTGAAGCTTTCTTT; size: .; J: TRBJ1-1; V: TRBV5-6; D: .; length: 13
CDR3: CASSYSREERYTF; DNA: TGTGCCAGCAGTTACTCACGGGAGGAACGCTACACCTTC; size: .; J: TRBJ1-2; V: TRBV6-5; D: .; length: 13
CDR3: CASSLGTGGAADTQYF; DNA: TGTGCCAGCAGCTTGGGGACAGGGGGCGCAGCAGATACGCAGTATTTT; size: medium-sized; J: TRBJ2-3; V: TRBV5-6; D: TRBD1; length: 16
CDR3: CASSEYFRDRGAKNIQYF; DNA: TGTGCCAGCAGTGAATATTTCCGGGACAGGGGAGCCAAAAACATTCAGTACTTC; size: .; J: TRBJ2-4; V: TRBV6-1; D: TRBD1; length: 18
CDR3: CASSEPITMPLPGQGACSPLHF; DNA: TGCGCCAGCAGTGAGCCGATCACGATGCCCTTACCGGGACAGGGGGCTTGTTCACCCCTCCACTTT; size: .; J: TRBJ1-6; V: TRBV10-1; D: TRBD1; length: 22
CDR3: CASGFRDRGTEAFF; DNA: TGTGCTAGTGGTTTCCGGGACAGGGGGACTGAAGCTTTCTTT; size: .; J: TRBJ1-1; V: TRBV12-5; D: TRBD1; length: 14
CDR3: CASSAPGLWNEKLFF; DNA: TGTGCCAGCAGCGCGCCGGGCCTGTGGAATGAAAAACTGTTTTTT; size: .; J: TRBJ1-4; V: TRBV5-6; D: .; length: 15
CDR3: CASGPGPVTTPYGYTF; DNA: TGTGCCAGCGGCCCCGGACCAGTCACCACACCCTATGGCTACACCTTC; size: .; J: TRBJ1-2; V: TRBV5-4; D: .; length: 16
CDR3: CASSIASGMGTEAFF; DNA: TGTGCCAGTAGTATAGCGTCGGGAATGGGCACTGAAGCTTTCTTT; size: medium-sized; J: TRBJ1-1; V: TRBV19; D: .; length: 15
CDR3: CASSSYYDGYEQYF; DNA: TGTGCCAGCAGCTCCTACTACGACGGCTACGAGCAGTACTTC; size: once; J: TRBJ2-7; V: TRBV11-2; D: .; length: 14
CDR3: CSGLINTEAFF; DNA: TGCAGTGGTCTTATTAACACTGAAGCTTTCTTT; size: .; J: TRBJ1-1; V: TRBV20-1; D: .; length: 11
CDR3: CASSGQGAQRETQYF; DNA: TGTGCCAGTAGTGGGCAGGGGGCGCAGAGGGAGACCCAGTACTTC; size: .; J: TRBJ2-5; V: TRBV19; D: TRBD1; length: 15